Listed below are T cell receptor beta chains from one sample, sequenced in a study of metastatic and nonmetastatic thyroid tumors. From the PCR reads, TCRdb re-called clones with MiXCR. The sample records under 5,500 clones, roughly 25% being singletons. The sequencing input was adjacent normal tissue. Receptors were obtained from a female donor with papillary thyroid cancer or a benign thyroid nodule (not recorded which). Some clones in this sample may be carry-over from other donors' samples. The CDR3 runs from the conserved cysteine through the conserved F or W.

CDR3: CASSYGVYYGYTF
V: TRBV6-2/TRBV6-3
J: TRBJ1-2

CDR3: CASSQGTVSSYNEQFF
V: TRBV27
J: TRBJ2-1

CDR3: CASSFGGRDEQYF
V: TRBV7-9
J: TRBJ2-7

CDR3: CASSPGTAEQYF
V: TRBV5-1
J: TRBJ2-7

CDR3: CAIARVSYEQYF
V: TRBV10-3
J: TRBJ2-7

CDR3: CASSEGQTGALYEQYF
V: TRBV6-1
J: TRBJ2-7

CDR3: CASSLVNRDFDGYTF
V: TRBV7-2
J: TRBJ1-2

CDR3: CSASGRRANTEAFF
V: TRBV20-1
J: TRBJ1-1

CDR3: CASSPKGAGTYNEQFF
V: TRBV7-2
J: TRBJ2-1

CDR3: CASSPTRTALEYF
V: TRBV12-3/TRBV12-4
J: TRBJ2-5

CDR3: CAWSVGVTGELFF
V: TRBV30
J: TRBJ2-2

CDR3: CATSDTGTGGPGANVLTF
V: TRBV24-1
J: TRBJ2-6

CDR3: CSARDQTSSYEQYF
V: TRBV20-1
J: TRBJ2-7

CDR3: CAWRVGSDSPLHF
V: TRBV30
J: TRBJ1-6

CDR3: CAWSVGQGSSPLHF
V: TRBV30
J: TRBJ1-6

CDR3: CSARASTDFSYEQYF
V: TRBV20-1
J: TRBJ2-7

CDR3: CSAENAITDTQYF
V: TRBV20-1
J: TRBJ2-3

CDR3: CATSDWDSPSYEQYF
V: TRBV24-1
J: TRBJ2-7

CDR3: CASSSTSGYNEQFF
V: TRBV6-2/TRBV6-3
J: TRBJ2-1

CDR3: CASSSGQGTGWYEQYF
V: TRBV5-1
J: TRBJ2-7

CDR3: CAWTAKYEQYF
V: TRBV30
J: TRBJ2-7

CDR3: CASRNREQETQYF
V: TRBV7-8
J: TRBJ2-5

CDR3: CASSPRDTIYF
V: TRBV7-9
J: TRBJ1-3

CDR3: CASSLGGQGSRTQYF
V: TRBV28
J: TRBJ2-5

CDR3: CASSLGPQGNEQFF
V: TRBV5-1
J: TRBJ2-1

CDR3: CASSFGQNTGELFF
V: TRBV28
J: TRBJ2-2

CDR3: CASSLVGSSYEQYF
V: TRBV5-1
J: TRBJ2-7

CDR3: CAWSASPGGQPQHF
V: TRBV30
J: TRBJ1-5